This TCR beta chain was found in a study of T cell repertoires in cytomegalovirus infection. Whole-study context: The public TCR beta signatures pointed to both CMV infection and matching HLA type. Findings and caveats of the study: The cumulative frequency of public TCR beta families distinguished individuals who carried CMV together with the relevant HLA. Across the ex vivo response, the dominant clonotypes were HLA-C-restricted CMV-specific TCR beta clonotypes.

One entry per CDR3 protein, called by TCRdb with MiXCR from the reads. The sample holds about 500,000 distinct CDR3 sequences, 30% to 40% seen once. The CDR3 runs to 15 residues. Germline V gene lookup returns CDR1 LGHNA and CDR2 YNFKEQ. The V and J ends lost 6 bases and 0 bases respectively, with 9 bases between them. This clonotype was observed a handful of times. Antigen unknown. V and J are TRBV4-2 and TRBJ2-6, with unresolved D. The clonotype comes from a human donor in good health (CMV status not recorded). Some clones in this sample may be carry-over from other donors' samples. The input for sequencing was cultured PBMCs, taken from culture after CMV antigen stimulation. CDR3 in amino acids: CASRLYLSGANVLTF. CDR3 coding DNA: TGTGCCAGCAGGCTTTATCTCTCTGGGGCCAACGTCCTGACTTTC.